The source of this T cell receptor (beta chain) is a study of glioma-infiltrating T cells. Trimming took 4 bases from V and 4 from J; bases not matched to a gene: 12. The CDR3 is made up of 16 amino acids. TCR alpha and beta CDR3 regions were amplified from RNA using iRepertoire nested multiplex PCR. Tissue mRNA or PBMC total RNA, about 95-450 ng, went into one-step reverse transcription and amplification. A single record per CDR3 protein comes from TCRdb applying MiXCR to the multiplex PCR reads. The sample contains 100,000 to 150,000 distinct CDR3 sequences, about 25% of which appear only once. Concerning this clonotype itself: The antigen remains unidentified.

Notes on the study in general: Very few CDR3 sequences were shared between tissue and blood. Non-neoplastic patients had below-expected tissue-blood divergence, while all gliomas exceeded expectation.

What was sequenced was glioma tissue, nonneoplastic brain tissue, or PBMCs (not recorded which). This receptor was obtained from a human donor with low-grade glioma or glioblastoma, undergoing nonglioma brain surgery, or in good health (not recorded which). The chain joins TRBV12-3 or TRBV12-4 to TRBJ1-2, with 7 bases fitting TRBD1. For the CDR3, the DNA is TGTGCCAGCAGTTCCCCAATAGGGACAGACTTCTATGGCTACACCTTC. It yields the protein CASSSPIGTDFYGYTF.